The 32 T cell receptor beta chains presented below share a single source sample, sequenced in a study of CD8+CD57+ T cells in acquired aplastic anemia. The TCR beta profiling, which covered VDJ combination and CDR3 sequence, was carried out using genomic DNA as the template. MiXCR was run by TCRdb on the reads, yielding one entry per CDR3 protein. The sample shows roughly 420,000 distinct CDR3 sequences, about two thirds of them seen only once. Sequencing used sorted CD4+, CD8+, or CD8+CD57+ T cells (not recorded which) from PBMCs. These receptors all stem from a human donor in good health, serving as a control.

This clonotype has more than one count but fewer than ten. The J gene is TRBJ2-1, the V gene TRBV7-3, with D perhaps matching TRBD1 (6 bases). The CDR3 totals 15 residues. Germline loops: CDR1 SGHTA, CDR2 FQGTGA. V was shortened by 5 bases and J by 4 bases, with 15 bases between the two germline ends. DNA of the CDR3: TGTGCCAGCAGCACCTCCCCCACAGGGTACAATGAGCAGTTCTTC. Translation gives CASSTSPTGYNEQFF.

This clonotype showed up many times. The chain carries TRBV12-5 and TRBJ2-5, with 7 bases aligning to TRBD2. This CDR3 has 14 residues. Germline CDR1 is LGHNT and CDR2 is FRNRAP. J lost 2 bases, V lost 5 bases, and 5 bases had no gene match. CDR3: CASGTTSAQETQYF. CDR3 nucleotides: TGTGCTAGTGGTACTACTAGCGCACAAGAGACCCAGTACTTC.

On this clonotype: At one boundary the junction diverges from the germline segment, which might be a read error. V and J are TRBV7-2 and TRBJ1-2, with unresolved D. CDR1 is SGHTA, CDR2 FQGNSA, per germline. This CDR3 is 14 amino acids long. The CDR3 spells CASSLDGRVNTETF. The CDR3 DNA reads as TGTGCCAGCAGTTTAGATGGTCGGGTGAACACTGAAACTTTC. Using reference TRBV7-2 and TRBJ1-2 for the parts outside the CDR3, the full variable domain is GAGVSQSPSNKVTEKGKDVELRCDPISGHTALYWYRQSLGQGLEFLIYFQGNSAPDKSGLPSDRFSAERTGGSVSTLTIQRTQQEDSAVYLCASSLDGRVNTETFGSGTRLTVV.

This clonotype was observed at least ten times. The chain uses TRBV20-1 and TRBJ1-5; D gene ambiguous. Trimming removed 3 bases from V and 0 bases from J, with 9 bases in between. The CDR3 runs 14 residues. Germline lookup yields CDR1 DFQATT and CDR2 SNEGSKA (reference sequence). The CDR3 protein is CSARLRFSNQPQHF. The CDR3 coding sequence is TGCAGTGCTAGGCTTCGGTTTAGCAATCAGCCCCAGCATTTT.

This sequence joins TRBV20-1 and TRBJ2-1; 11 bases fit TRBD2. The CDR3 runs 16 residues. V lost 1 base, J lost 3 bases, and 5 bases stayed unmatched. CDR1 DFQATT and CDR2 SNEGSKA come from the germline V gene (reference sequence). The CDR3 spells CSARGTGTSGYNEQFF. As DNA, the CDR3 is TGCAGTGCTAGAGGAACCGGGACTAGCGGCTACAATGAGCAGTTCTTC.

The rearrangement uses TRBV6-1 and TRBJ2-7; 9 bases match TRBD1. The CDR3 is made up of 15 amino acids. V gave up 4 bases and J gave up 2 bases; unmatched junction bases: 6. Germline V CDR1 and CDR2: MNHNS, SASEGT. The CDR3 bases are TGTGCCAGCAGTGGGGAGGGACAGGGCGCCTACGAGCAGTACTTC. Translated: CASSGEGQGAYEQYF.

The V and J genes are TRBV7-2 and TRBJ2-7; perhaps TRBD2 as D (6 bases). The CDR3 is 15 residues long. Trimming stripped 5 bases from V and 3 bases from J, with 17 bases between. Per germline, CDR1 SGHTA and CDR2 FQGNSA. The DNA for the CDR3 is TGTGCCAGCAGCACCGAGGGAGGCATTGGCTACGAGCAGTACTTC. Protein product: CASSTEGGIGYEQYF.

The chain joins TRBV2 to TRBJ2-7, with D perhaps given as TRBD1 or TRBD2 (5 bases each). CDR3 length equals 10 residues. The V gene's germline CDR1 is SNHLY and CDR2 FYNNEI. V lost 8 bases, J lost 6 bases, and 8 bases lay in between. DNA of the CDR3: TGTGCCAGCCGGGGCCTCGAGCAGTACTTC. Translation: CASRGLEQYF. Filled out from reference TRBV2 and TRBJ2-7, the complete variable domain reads EPEVTQTPSHQVTQMGQEVILRCVPISNHLYFYWYRQILGQKVEFLVSFYNNEISEKSEIFDDQFSVERPDGSNFTLKIRSTKLEDSAMYFCASRGLEQYFGPGTRLTVT.

V gene TRBV20-1 combines with J gene TRBJ1-4, with D hard to call. Germline lookup yields CDR1 DFQATT and CDR2 SNEGSKA (reference sequence). This CDR3 has 14 residues. Trimming removed 0 bases from V and 4 bases from J, with 9 bases in between. CDR3 amino acids: CSARDPVFNEKLFF. The DNA for the CDR3 is TGCAGTGCTAGAGACCCAGTATTTAATGAAAAACTGTTTTTT.

V gene TRBV10-3 combines with J gene TRBJ2-6; 7 bases line up with TRBD2. CDR1 and CDR2 (germline): ENHRY, SYGVKD. Losses at the gene ends were 0 bases for V and 4 bases for J; bases not matched to a gene: 3. The CDR3 extends over 16 amino acids. CDR3 protein: CAISESSGKGANVLTF. CDR3 bases: TGTGCCATCAGTGAGTCGAGCGGGAAAGGGGCCAACGTCCTGACTTTC.

The gene calls are TRBV7-9 and TRBJ1-1; perhaps TRBD1 as D (6 bases). Germline loops: CDR1 SEHNR, CDR2 FQNEAQ (reference sequence). Trimming cost V 2 bases and J 10 bases, with 23 bases left between them. The CDR3 extends over 16 amino acids. The CDR3, as DNA: TGTGCCAGCAGCTTAATGAGGGGGGACACTAAAGCTTTAGCTTTCTTT. The encoded protein is CASSLMRGDTKALAFF.

This clonotype was seen many times. The chain has TRBV7-9 and TRBJ2-3; D might be TRBD1 or TRBD2, each matching 5 bases. Trimming left V 3 bases short and J 2 bases short, with 6 bases between. Germline values: CDR1 SEHNR, CDR2 FQNEAQ (reference sequence). CDR3 size: 13 residues. The CDR3 sequence is CASSLGVTDTQYF. The CDR3 coding sequence is TGTGCCAGCAGCTTGGGGGTCACAGATACGCAGTATTTT.

The chain recombines TRBV12-3 or TRBV12-4 with TRBJ1-2; the D gene is possibly TRBD1 (5 bases). Trimming removed 5 bases from V and 7 bases from J, with 14 bases in between. CDR3 length: 13 amino acids. Here the CDR3 DNA reads TGTGCCAGCAGTGGGGGGACGGGCTTTGGCTACACCTTC. This translates into CASSGGTGFGYTF.

The V call is TRBV7-2, the J call TRBJ2-1; 11 bases are a match to TRBD2. The CDR3 is 15 amino acids. Per germline, CDR1 SGHTA and CDR2 FQGNSA. Losses at the gene ends were 3 bases for V and 16 bases for J; bases not matched to a gene: 14. CDR3 residues: CASSFSSGGDEQYFF. DNA of the CDR3: TGTGCCAGCAGCTTTAGTAGCGGGGGGGACGAGCAGTACTTCTTC.

This clonotype was recorded many times. The chain links TRBV6-2 or TRBV6-3 to TRBJ1-6, with D perhaps matching TRBD1 (6 bases). The CDR3 covers 15 residues. Germline V CDR1 and CDR2: MNHEY, SVGEGT. V gave up 6 bases and J gave up 4 bases, with 13 bases separating them. CDR3 sequence: CASRSGTPYNSPLHF. Written as DNA, the CDR3 is TGTGCCAGCAGGTCCGGGACACCGTATAATTCACCCCTCCACTTT.

The J gene is TRBJ2-7, the V gene TRBV4-1; a possible D gene is TRBD2 (6 bases). V gave up 4 bases and J gave up 2 bases, with 15 bases separating them. Germline V gene sequence: CDR1 MGHRA, CDR2 YSYEKL. The CDR3 consists of 15 residues. The CDR3 bases are TGCGCCAGCAGCCTAACCCGGGACTTCCCCTACGAGCAGTACTTC. Its protein product is CASSLTRDFPYEQYF.

The rearrangement links TRBV9 to TRBJ2-7, with TRBD2 as a possible D gene (6 bases). CDR1 and CDR2 (germline): SGDLS, YYNGEE. Trimming took 4 bases from V and 11 from J, leaving 25 bases between them. The CDR3 is 15 residues long. The chain's CDR3 is CASSSRLGLLTDKYF. The CDR3 bases are TGTGCCAGCAGCTCTAGACTGGGACTTCTCACCGATAAGTACTTC.

The chain employs TRBV7-7 and TRBJ2-5, with 11 nucleotides matching TRBD2. The CDR3 is 17 residues long. Germline trimming cut 5 bases from V and 3 bases from J; bases unmatched to any gene: 11. Germline V lookup: CDR1 SSHAT, CDR2 FNYEAQ (reference sequence). CDR3 DNA: TGTGCCAGCAGCCCGAGCCCTACGGGACTAGCGGAAGAGACCCAGTACTTC. Amino acids: CASSPSPTGLAEETQYF.

The gene calls are TRBV5-6 and TRBJ2-1; 8 bases line up with TRBD2. Looked up from germline, CDR1 is SGHDT and CDR2 is YYEEEE. After removal of 7 bases from V and 6 bases from J, the junction contained 15 bases not matched to a gene. CDR3 length: 16 residues. CDR3 nucleotide sequence: TGTGCCAGCGGACTTAGCCTCGGGGGGGCCGGCAATGAGCAGTTCTTC. Residues: CASGLSLGGAGNEQFF.

This chain connects TRBV24-1 to TRBJ2-3; D unclear. Trimming pared 4 bases from V and 0 bases from J, leaving 10 bases between. There are 15 residues in the CDR3. Per the germline V gene, CDR1 is KGHDR and CDR2 is SFDVKD. The CDR3 nucleotides read TGTGCCACCAGTGAACTCCTGGACAGCACAGATACGCAGTATTTT. This sequence encodes CATSELLDSTDTQYF.

The chain uses TRBV5-6 and TRBJ1-4, with D tentatively TRBD1 (6 bases). The CDR3 is 15 amino acids. Germline values: CDR1 SGHDT, CDR2 YYEEEE. V was shortened by 5 bases and J by 6 bases, with 17 bases between the two germline ends. CDR3 in DNA: TGTGCCAGCAGTCCGGGGAGGGGGGCGGATGAAAAACTGTTTTTT. Amino acids: CASSPGRGADEKLFF.

The chain uses TRBV9 and TRBJ2-2, with TRBD1 as a possible D gene (6 bases). This CDR3 spans 15 amino acids. CDR1 is SGDLS and CDR2 is YYNGEE in the germline V gene. The ends were cut back, 6 bases at V and 2 bases at J, with 14 bases in the middle. The CDR3, as DNA: TGTGCCAGCACCTCCGGGACAATAAACACCGGGGAGCTGTTTTTT. It specifies CASTSGTINTGELFF.

This rearrangement joins TRBV2 to TRBJ2-5, with unresolved D. This CDR3 region has 12 residues. CDR1 and CDR2 (germline): SNHLY, FYNNEI. The V end was cut by 5 bases, the J end by 7 bases, with 11 bases between. The CDR3 bases are TGTGCCAGCAGTTTCAAGTGGGGGACCCAGTACTTC. Translated: CASSFKWGTQYF.

This clonotype was counted ten times or more. This chain joins TRBV12-3 or TRBV12-4 and TRBJ2-3; 8 nucleotides line up with TRBD1. This CDR3 comprises 16 residues. The trim removed 5 bases at V and 2 bases at J, leaving 9 bases unmatched. The DNA for the CDR3 is TGTGCCAGCAGTCCCAGGGGGCAGGCCATCACAGATACGCAGTATTTT. Translated: CASSPRGQAITDTQYF.

The V call is TRBV5-6, the J call TRBJ2-1, with D tentatively TRBD2 (7 bases). In germline, CDR1 is SGHDT, CDR2 YYEEEE. The CDR3 is made up of 16 amino acids. The V end lost 0 bases, the J end lost 10 bases, and 20 bases lay between the germline ends. This CDR3 is CASSLGGAGARGEQFF. In DNA, the CDR3 is TGTGCCAGCAGCTTGGGAGGCGCGGGGGCCCGTGGGGAGCAGTTCTTC.

As concerns this clonotype: The DNA is left out, because the CDR3 cannot be placed on it with certainty; the CDR3 is given as TCRdb lists it. The chain has TRBV15 and TRBJ1-2. The germline V gene encodes CDR1 LNHNV and CDR2 YYDKDF (reference sequence). The CDR3 has 14 amino acids, counting both end residues. The CDR3 region is CATRVGEGNYAQHF.

The chain uses TRBV7-9 and TRBJ1-5; unclear D gene. Germline V gene lookup returns CDR1 SEHNR and CDR2 FQNEAQ (reference sequence). CDR3 length equals 15 residues. Trimming stripped 3 bases from V and 15 bases from J, with 24 bases between. The CDR3 DNA reads as TGTGCCAGCAGCTTGACGGCAGGCCCTGGCCAGCCCACGCATTTT. It translates to CASSLTAGPGQPTHF.

This chain joins TRBV12-3 or TRBV12-4 and TRBJ2-7; a possible D gene is TRBD2 (6 bases). The V gene lost 8 bases and the J gene lost 3 bases, with 17 bases spanning the gap. The CDR3 consists of 14 residues. Written as DNA, the CDR3 is TGTGCCAGCCTGCGGGGACCAGGTGTCTACGAGCAGTACTTC. Its translation: CASLRGPGVYEQYF.

The genes are TRBV20-1 and TRBJ2-1; D gene unclear. Germline CDR1 DFQATT, CDR2 SNEGSKA (reference sequence). The CDR3 totals 14 residues. The DNA for the CDR3 is TGCAGCGCTCCGAGGAATGCGGCTAACGATGAGCAGTTCTTC. Translating gives CSAPRNAANDEQFF.

This clonotype was picked up many times. The chain is built from TRBV6-1 and TRBJ1-4, with a possible D match to TRBD1 (6 bases). Germline lookup yields CDR1 MNHNS and CDR2 SASEGT. V lost 6 bases and J 8 bases, leaving 16 bases between the germline ends. The CDR3 has 14 residues. CDR3 sequence: CASSLAGTTEKLFF. Here the CDR3 DNA reads TGTGCCAGCAGCCTTGCCGGGACAACGGAAAAACTGTTTTTT.

This clonotype was seen a few times. This CDR3 reads CASSMKGVGSEQYF. Written as DNA, the CDR3 is TGTGCCAGCAGCATGAAGGGGGTCGGTAGCGAGCAGTACTTC. J is TRBJ2-7 and V is TRBV5-4; a possible D gene is TRBD1 (6 bases). Trimming pared 4 bases from V and 6 bases from J, leaving 17 bases between. The CDR3 contains 14 residues. CDR1 is SGHNT, CDR2 YYREEE, per germline (reference sequence).

This clonotype has more than one count but fewer than ten. This chain connects TRBV10-3 to TRBJ1-6; D ambiguous. This CDR3 region has 13 residues. Deletions cut 6 bases from V and 10 bases from J, with 13 bases between. In germline, CDR1 is ENHRY, CDR2 SYGVKD. The CDR3 sequence: CAISQDPKSPLHF. As DNA, the CDR3 is TGTGCCATCAGCCAGGACCCCAAATCACCCCTCCACTTT.